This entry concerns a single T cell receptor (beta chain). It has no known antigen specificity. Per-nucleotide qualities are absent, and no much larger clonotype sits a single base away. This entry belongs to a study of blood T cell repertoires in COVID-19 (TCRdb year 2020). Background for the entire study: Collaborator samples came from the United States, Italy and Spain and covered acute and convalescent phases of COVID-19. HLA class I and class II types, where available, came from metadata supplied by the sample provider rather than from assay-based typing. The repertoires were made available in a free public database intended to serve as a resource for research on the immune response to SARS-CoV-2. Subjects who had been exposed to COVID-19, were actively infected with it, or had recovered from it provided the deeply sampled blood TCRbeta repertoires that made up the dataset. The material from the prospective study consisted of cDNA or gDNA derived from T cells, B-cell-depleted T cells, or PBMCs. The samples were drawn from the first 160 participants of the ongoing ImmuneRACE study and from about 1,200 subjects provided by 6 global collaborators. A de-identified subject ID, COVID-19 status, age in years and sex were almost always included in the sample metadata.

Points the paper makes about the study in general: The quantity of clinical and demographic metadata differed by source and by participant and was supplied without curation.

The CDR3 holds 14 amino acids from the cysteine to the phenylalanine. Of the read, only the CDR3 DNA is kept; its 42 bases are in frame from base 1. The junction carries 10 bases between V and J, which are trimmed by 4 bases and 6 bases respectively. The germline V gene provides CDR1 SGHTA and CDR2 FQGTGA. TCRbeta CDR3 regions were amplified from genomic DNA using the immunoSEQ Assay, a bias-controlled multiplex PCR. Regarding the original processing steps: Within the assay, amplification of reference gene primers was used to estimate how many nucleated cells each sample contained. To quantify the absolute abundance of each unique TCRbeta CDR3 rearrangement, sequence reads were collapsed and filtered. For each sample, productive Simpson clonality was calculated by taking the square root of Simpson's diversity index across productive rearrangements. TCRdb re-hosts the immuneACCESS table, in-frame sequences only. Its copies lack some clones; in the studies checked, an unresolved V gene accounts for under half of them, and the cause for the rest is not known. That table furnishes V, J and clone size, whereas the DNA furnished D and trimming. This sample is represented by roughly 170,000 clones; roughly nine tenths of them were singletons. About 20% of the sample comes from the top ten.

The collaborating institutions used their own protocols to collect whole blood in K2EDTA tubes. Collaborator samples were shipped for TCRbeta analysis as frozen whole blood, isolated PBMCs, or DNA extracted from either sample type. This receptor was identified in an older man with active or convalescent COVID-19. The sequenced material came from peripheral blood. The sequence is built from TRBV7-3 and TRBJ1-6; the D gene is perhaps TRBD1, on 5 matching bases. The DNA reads TGTGCCAGCAGCTCGGCGGGACCTAATTCACCCCTCCACTTT. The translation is CASSSAGPNSPLHF.